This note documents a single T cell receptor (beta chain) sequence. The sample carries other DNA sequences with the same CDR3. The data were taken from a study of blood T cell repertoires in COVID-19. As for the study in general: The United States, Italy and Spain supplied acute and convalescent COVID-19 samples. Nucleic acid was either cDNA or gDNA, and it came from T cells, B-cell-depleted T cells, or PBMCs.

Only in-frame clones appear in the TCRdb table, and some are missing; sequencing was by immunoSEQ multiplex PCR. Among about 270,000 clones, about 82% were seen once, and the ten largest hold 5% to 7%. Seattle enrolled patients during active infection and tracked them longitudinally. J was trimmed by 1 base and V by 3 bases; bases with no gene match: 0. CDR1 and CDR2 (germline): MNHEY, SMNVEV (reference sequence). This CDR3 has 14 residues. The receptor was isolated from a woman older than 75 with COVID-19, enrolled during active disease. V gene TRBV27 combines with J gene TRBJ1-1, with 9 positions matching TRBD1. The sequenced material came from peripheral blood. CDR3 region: CASSLTGGNTEAFF. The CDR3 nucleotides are TGTGCCAGCAGTTTGACAGGGGGGAACACTGAAGCTTTCTTT.